The next 16 T cell receptor beta chains were all read from a single sample in a study of cytomegalovirus exposure and HLA in healthy donors (dated by TCRdb to about 2017). Libraries were constructed by the immunoSEQ multiplex PCR assay. A mixture of 60 forward primers for TCR Vbeta segments and 13 reverse primers for TCR Jbeta segments was used in the multiplex PCR. TCRdb mirrors the immuneACCESS table, restricted to in-frame sequences. Some clones are absent from its copies; in checked studies, under half trace to an unresolved V gene, and the reason for the others is unknown. This sample gives about 150,000 clones in total; 70% to 80% of them show up just once. The ten largest clonotypes hold less than 10% of the sample. The source material was PBMCs. The source of these receptors is a young man in good health and CMV-seropositive.

Here the CDR3 reads CSVDEGAYEQYF. The DNA for the CDR3 is TGCAGCGTTGATGAGGGTGCCTACGAGCAGTACTTC. The J gene is TRBJ2-7, the V gene TRBV29-1; a weak D match, TRBD2 (5 bases). Deletions cut 3 bases from V and 2 bases from J, with 8 bases between. CDR1 SQVTM and CDR2 ANQGSEA come from the germline V gene. The CDR3 spans 12 residues.

The chain joins TRBV25-1 to TRBJ1-5; D not certain. Trimming pared 3 bases from V and 0 bases from J, leaving 9 bases between. Germline lookup yields CDR1 MGHDK and CDR2 SYGVNS. CDR3 length: 15 amino acids. CDR3 loop: CASSDAGDSNQPQHF. The CDR3 region has the DNA TGTGCCAGCAGTGACGCCGGGGATAGCAATCAGCCCCAGCATTTT. The full variable domain, with the rest looked up from reference TRBV25-1 and TRBJ1-5, is EADIYQTPRYLVIGTGKKITLECSQTMGHDKMYWYQQDPGMELHLIHYSYGVNSTEKGDLSSESTVSRIRTEHFPLTLESARPSHTSQYLCASSDAGDSNQPQHFGDGTRLSIL.

This chain links TRBV7-8 with TRBJ1-1, with 8 nucleotides matching TRBD1. V lost 5 bases and J lost 8; bases outside the gene matches: 7. This CDR3 has 13 residues. CDR1 SGHVS and CDR2 FQNEAQ come from the germline V gene. In DNA, the CDR3 is TGTGCCAGCAGCCCCCGGACAGGGCTAGAAGCTTTCTTT. This sequence encodes CASSPRTGLEAFF.

This chain connects TRBV27 to TRBJ2-7; 14 bases are a match to TRBD2. The germline CDR1 and CDR2 sequences are MNHEY and SMNVEV (reference sequence). Trimming at V came to 4 bases and at J to 5 bases, leaving 7 bases not matched to a gene. The CDR3 runs to 16 residues. The CDR3 protein is CASSSPGTSGSDEQYF. As DNA, the CDR3 is TGTGCCAGCAGTTCCCCCGGGACTAGCGGGAGTGACGAGCAGTACTTC.

This clone was detected once. This rearrangement joins TRBV5-1 to TRBJ2-2, with TRBD1 identical over 8 bases. CDR1 and CDR2 (germline): SGHRS, YFSETQ. The CDR3 covers 15 residues. The V and J ends lost 3 bases and 2 bases, in that order; junction bases with no gene match: 3. CDR3 residues: CASSSGQGNTGELFF. CDR3 bases: TGCGCCAGCAGCTCAGGACAGGGAAACACCGGGGAGCTGTTTTTT.

The chain couples TRBV4-2 to TRBJ2-1; 9 bases map to TRBD1. Germline lookup yields CDR1 LGHNA and CDR2 YNFKEQ. Trimming took 0 bases from V and 9 from J; bases not matched to a gene: 12. This CDR3 region has 17 residues. The CDR3 spells CASSQDLGGQGIGEQFF. The CDR3 DNA is TGTGCCAGCAGCCAAGATCTGGGGGGACAGGGTATCGGTGAGCAGTTCTTC.

The chain employs TRBV7-6 and TRBJ2-1, with TRBD2 as a possible D gene (5 bases). The CDR3 spans 14 residues. Trimming cost V 2 bases and J 6 bases, with 11 bases left between them. Germline loops: CDR1 SGHVS, CDR2 FNYEAQ. The CDR3 DNA reads as TGTGCCAGCAGCTTATTGTCCGCGGGCAATGAGCAGTTCTTC. Protein: CASSLLSAGNEQFF.

The chain is built from TRBV5-1 and TRBJ2-5, with TRBD2 identical over 9 bases. The CDR3 loop spans 15 amino acids. Germline-derived CDR1 and CDR2 are SGHRS and YFSETQ. The trim removed 5 bases at V and 1 base at J, leaving 6 bases unmatched. CDR3 residues: CASSSSGALQETQYF. CDR3 sequence (DNA): TGCGCCAGCAGTTCTAGCGGGGCCCTCCAAGAGACCCAGTACTTC.

The V call is TRBV9, the J call TRBJ2-5; the D gene is possibly TRBD2 (6 bases). This CDR3 comprises 14 residues. The ends were cut back, 4 bases at V and 4 bases at J, with 14 bases in the middle. The germline V gene has CDR1 SGDLS and CDR2 YYNGEE. The CDR3 reads CASSTFGAGETQYF. The DNA of the CDR3 is TGTGCCAGCAGCACCTTTGGAGCGGGAGAGACCCAGTACTTC.

The V gene is TRBV27, the J gene TRBJ1-6; D gene ambiguous. Trimming stripped 3 bases from V and 7 bases from J, with 4 bases between. Germline-derived CDR1 and CDR2 are MNHEY and SMNVEV (reference sequence). CDR3 size: 12 residues. The CDR3: CASSFPNSPLHF. The CDR3 coding sequence is TGTGCCAGCAGTTTTCCAAATTCACCCCTCCACTTT.

In DNA form, the CDR3 reads TGTGCCTGGAGTCAACACTCTGGAAACACCATATATTTT. Translated, it gives CAWSQHSGNTIYF. The V call is TRBV30, the J call TRBJ1-3; D is undetermined. Germline CDR1 and CDR2: GTSNPN and SVGIG (reference sequence). The CDR3 consists of 13 residues. Trimming removed 2 bases from V and 0 bases from J, with 5 bases in between.

This clone was picked up one time. In the same sample, other DNA sequences code for this CDR3. The J gene is TRBJ2-1, the V gene TRBV5-1; 7 bases are shared with TRBD2. The V gene end was trimmed by 2 bases and the J gene end by 2 bases; junction bases not matched to a gene: 7. CDR3 size: 16 residues. Germline V CDR1 and CDR2: SGHRS, YFSETQ. CDR3 amino acids: CASSLGASGTYNEQFF. CDR3 sequence (DNA): TGCGCCAGCAGCTTAGGAGCTAGCGGTACCTACAATGAGCAGTTCTTC.

The chain combines TRBV7-6 with TRBJ1-6; TRBD1 matches at 11 bases. The CDR3 is made up of 14 amino acids. J was trimmed by 7 bases and V by 5 bases; bases with no gene match: 1. From germline, CDR1 is SGHVS and CDR2 FNYEAQ. CDR3 nucleotide sequence: TGTGCCAGCAGCCGGACAGGGGGCAATTCACCCCTCCACTTT. This codes for CASSRTGGNSPLHF.

The J gene is TRBJ2-7, the V gene TRBV14; 8 bases fit TRBD2. The CDR3 runs 14 residues. Per germline, CDR1 SGHDN and CDR2 FVKESK. V shed 11 bases and J 7 bases; nucleotides not matched to a gene: 16. The CDR3, as DNA: TGTGCCCCGGGGGGGAGCGGCGACGAGGAGGAGCAGTACTTC. It translates to CAPGGSGDEEEQYF.

In its sample, this clone was seen once. V and J are TRBV9 and TRBJ2-1, with D unclear. CDR1 and CDR2 from the germline V gene are SGDLS and YYNGEE. V shed 2 bases and J shed 3 bases, with 6 bases lying between them. This CDR3 spans 13 amino acids. The CDR3 bases are TGTGCCAGCAGCGTGGCTGACTACAATGAGCAGTTCTTC. This translates into CASSVADYNEQFF. The full variable domain, its missing parts supplied by reference TRBV9 and TRBJ2-1, is DSGVTQTPKHLITATGQRVTLRCSPRSGDLSVYWYQQSLDQGLQFLIQYYNGEERAKGNILERFSAQQFPDLHSELNLSSLELGDSALYFCASSVADYNEQFFGPGTRLTVL.

The chain links TRBV27 to TRBJ2-5, with TRBD2 matching over 7 bases. V lost 3 bases to trimming and J lost 5 bases; unmatched junction nucleotides: 9. The V gene's germline CDR1 is MNHEY and CDR2 SMNVEV (reference sequence). This CDR3 contains 15 residues. CDR3 nucleotide sequence: TGTGCCAGCAGTTTCTCAAGACTAGCTGGGGAGACCCAGTACTTC. The encoded protein is CASSFSRLAGETQYF.